This T cell receptor beta chain was documented in a study of radiotherapy plus CTLA-4 blockade in lung cancer. Study-wide findings and caveats: Radiotherapy was combined with ipilimumab, and tumor-derived TCR clones then expanded in blood.

From germline, CDR1 is SGHTS and CDR2 YDEGEE. CDR3 length equals 13 residues. V was clipped by 3 bases and J by 0 bases, with 5 bases between them. On this clone: Its antigen is currently unknown.

Sequencing used immunoSEQ multiplex PCR; TCRdb keeps in-frame clones, though not all of them. The data contain fewer than 75,000 clones, about nine tenths of them singletons. This chain links TRBV5-8 with TRBJ2-3; D is undetermined. The source was peripheral blood, collected from a patient treated with radiotherapy plus ipilimumab. This clonotype was obtained from a human donor with non-small cell lung cancer that progressed on radiotherapy plus ipilimumab. The CDR3 region has the DNA TGTGCCAGCAGCTCGGACAGCACAGATACGCAGTATTTT. Protein product: CASSSDSTDTQYF.